This T cell receptor (beta chain) was captured in a study of blood T cells in healthy people across ages. V dropped 3 bases and J dropped 12; count of bases not matched to a gene: 15. CDR1 SGHRS and CDR2 YFSETQ come from the germline V gene. CDR3 length: 16 amino acids. Then a second PCR, running roughly 7 to 11 cycles, was carried out with a sample-barcoded 5' primer and a J-beta primer mix. Each cDNA molecule, via a template-switch adaptor with 12 random nucleotides, was tagged. All samples gave at least 2.5 million CDR3-containing paired-end reads. TCRdb ran MiXCR on the 5' RACE reads and lists one entry per CDR3 protein. The sample contains 660,000 or so distinct CDR3 sequences, 45% to 65% of which appear only once. Total RNA was isolated from each sample in quantities of at least 6 micrograms.

The clonotype was recovered from a man in his sixties in good health. Sequenced input: blood. The chain carries TRBV5-1 and TRBJ2-2; 9 bases align to TRBD2. The CDR3 region has the DNA TGCGCCAGCAGCTCAGACCTTAGCGGGAGATTTAGGAAGCTGTTTTTT. Its translation: CASSSDLSGRFRKLFF.